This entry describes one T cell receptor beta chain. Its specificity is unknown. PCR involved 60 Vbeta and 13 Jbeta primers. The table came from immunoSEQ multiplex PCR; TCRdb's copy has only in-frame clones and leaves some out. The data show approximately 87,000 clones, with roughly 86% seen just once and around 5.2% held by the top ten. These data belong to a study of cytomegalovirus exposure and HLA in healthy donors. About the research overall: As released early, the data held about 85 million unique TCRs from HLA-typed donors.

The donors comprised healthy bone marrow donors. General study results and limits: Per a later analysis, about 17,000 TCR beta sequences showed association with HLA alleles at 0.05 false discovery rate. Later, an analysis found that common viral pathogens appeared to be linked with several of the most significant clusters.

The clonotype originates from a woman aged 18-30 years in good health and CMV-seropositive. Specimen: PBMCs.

CDR3: CASSSPGEYYGYTF. CDR3 DNA: TGTGCCAGCAGCTCCCCCGGAGAATACTATGGCTACACCTTC. V and J are TRBV7-6 and TRBJ1-2; unclear D gene. Germline V gene data show CDR1 as SGHVS and CDR2 as FNYEAQ. The CDR3 contains 14 residues. The V end lost 4 bases, the J end lost 3 bases, and 12 bases lay between the germline ends.